The clone carrying this TCR beta chain was seen many times. Thyroid ultrasound, orbital computed tomography, clinical symptoms, and serum thyroxine and TRAb underpinned diagnoses. Amplified TCR beta CDR3 regions derived from RNA transcripts. A first-round RT-PCR of the TCR CDR3 used the HTBI primer set. TCRdb called the multiplex PCR reads again in MiXCR, with one record for every CDR3 protein. Of 500,000 to 650,000 distinct CDR3 sequences listed, 17% are singletons. This sample stems from a study of T cells in Graves' hyperthyroidism and ophthalmopathy. The CDR3 totals 17 residues. V was clipped by 3 bases and J by 5 bases; unmatched bases: 10. CDR1 is SGHRS and CDR2 is YFSETQ in the germline V gene.

This TCR derives from a young woman with Graves' ophthalmopathy. The chain joins TRBV5-1 to TRBJ2-2, with 10 bases lining up with TRBD1. Sequenced material: blood. DNA for the CDR3: TGCGCCAGCAGCTCGGAACCAGACAGGGGGCATACCGGGGAGCTGTTTTTT. The encoded protein is CASSSEPDRGHTGELFF.